These 9 T cell receptor beta chains share one sample of origin, sequenced in a study of identical twins. A single record per CDR3 protein comes from TCRdb applying MiXCR to the 5' RACE reads. The data hold around 650,000 distinct CDR3 sequences, with just over 7% observed a single time. These data also formed part of another study, on yellow fever vaccine responses in identical twins.

The sequenced material came from PBMCs. The source is a woman in her late teens or twenties in good health.

The gene calls are TRBV2 and TRBJ2-3; possible D gene TRBD2, 5 bases. V was cut by 7 bases and J by 4 bases, with 12 bases left in between. This CDR3 has 13 residues. Germline CDR1 SNHLY, CDR2 FYNNEI. CDR3 nucleotide sequence: TGTGCCAGCAAACGGGATGGGGCAGATACGCAGTATTTT. Translating it yields CASKRDGADTQYF.

The chain combines TRBV12-5 with TRBJ2-7, with D possibly being TRBD1 (5 bases). The germline V gene encodes CDR1 LGHNT and CDR2 FRNRAP. V lost 0 bases to trimming and J lost 6 bases, with 21 bases between them. The CDR3 spans 17 residues. CDR3 nucleotide sequence: TGTGCTAGTGGTTTGGTATCGCAGGACAATCGCCCCGGCGAGCAGTACGTC. Its translation is CASGLVSQDNRPGEQYV.

This clonotype was seen repeatedly, ten times or more. The chain employs TRBV6-1 and TRBJ1-1; the D is unclear. The length of the CDR3 is 16 residues. Trimming removed 1 base from V and 0 bases from J, with 12 bases in between. Germline CDR1 is MNHNS and CDR2 is SASEGT. The CDR3 loop reads CASSEDRTSMNTEAFF. The CDR3 coding sequence is TGTGCCAGCAGTGAAGACCGAACTTCCATGAACACTGAAGCTTTCTTT.

The V gene is TRBV4-2, the J gene TRBJ1-6; D is uncertain. V shed 0 bases and J shed 0 bases, with 9 bases lying between them. CDR1 is LGHNA and CDR2 is YNFKEQ in the germline V gene. This CDR3 contains 17 residues. The CDR3 DNA reads as TGTGCCAGCAGCCAAGATCCCCAGAGCTCCTATAATTCACCCCTCCACTTT. Translation: CASSQDPQSSYNSPLHF.

The J gene is TRBJ1-1, the V gene TRBV12-3 or TRBV12-4; D might be TRBD1 (5 bases). This CDR3 has 17 amino acids. V was cut by 2 bases and J by 1 base, with 17 bases left in between. The DNA of the CDR3 is TGTGCCAGCAGTTTAATTACTTGGACGGGGCGGAACACTGAAGCTTTCTTT. Protein: CASSLITWTGRNTEAFF.

This clonotype has only a few counts. The J gene is TRBJ2-1, the V gene TRBV7-9; 10 bases agree with TRBD1. Unmatched junction bases numbered 6, after V lost 2 bases and J lost 8 bases. This CDR3 region has 15 residues. CDR1 is SEHNR, CDR2 FQNEAQ, per germline (reference sequence). In DNA form, the CDR3 reads TGTGCCAGCAGCTTACAAGGACAGGGGGACGATGAGCAGTTCTTC. Its translation: CASSLQGQGDDEQFF.

This rearrangement joins TRBV18 to TRBJ2-5; 9 positions match TRBD1. V gave up 6 bases and J gave up 4 bases; unmatched junction bases: 9. CDR1 is KGHSH, CDR2 LQKENI, per germline. The CDR3 loop spans 15 amino acids. This CDR3 reads CASSLWTGDRETQYF. CDR3 in DNA: TGTGCCAGCTCCCTATGGACAGGGGACCGAGAGACCCAGTACTTC.

This clonotype was detected many times. This sequence joins TRBV5-5 and TRBJ2-1, with D possibly matching TRBD1 (5 bases). The germline V and J ends were trimmed by 0 bases and 8 bases, with 12 bases remaining between them. The CDR3 is 14 amino acids. Germline values: CDR1 SGHKS, CDR2 YYEKEE (reference sequence). The CDR3 coding sequence is TGTGCCAGCAGCTTGGGGGGCCCTTGGTATGAGCAGTTCTTC. It codes for CASSLGGPWYEQFF.

This clonotype is a singleton in its sample. The chain couples TRBV4-2 to TRBJ2-1, with TRBD1 matching 9 bases. The CDR3 has 15 amino acids. Germline trimming cut 6 bases from V and 7 bases from J; bases unmatched to any gene: 10. Germline CDR1 reads LGHNA; CDR2 reads YNFKEQ. Here the CDR3 reads CASRAQGASTNEQFF. CDR3 coding DNA: TGTGCCAGCAGGGCACAGGGGGCGAGTACTAATGAGCAGTTCTTC.